Presented here are 27 T cell receptor beta chains from one specimen sequenced in a study of T-cell reconstitution after alpha-beta-depleted transplantation in children. During its preparation, the TCRbeta library received unique molecular identifiers. Each CDR3 protein is one row after TCRdb ran MiXCR on the PCR reads. The sample has 780,000 or so distinct CDR3 sequences, roughly 16% seen once; the top ten hold roughly 5%. The source material was PBMCs, mostly from graft donor cells, sampled 360 days after TCRalphabeta/CD19-depleted stem cell transplant. The receptors were gathered from a male patient younger than 18 who had a stem cell transplant for acute lymphoblastic leukemia, so the T cells may come from the graft donor.

This clonotype was seen a handful of times. The chain employs TRBV6-2 or TRBV6-3 and TRBJ2-2; 7 bases agree with TRBD2. V shed 2 bases, J shed 2 bases, and the junction held 11 bases outside the gene matches. The CDR3 is made up of 18 amino acids. Germline CDR1 and CDR2: MNHEY and SVGEGT. In DNA, the CDR3 is TGTGCCAGCAGTTACCCGGGAGGTCCACTTTTAAACACCGGGGAGCTGTTTTTT. Its protein product is CASSYPGGPLLNTGELFF.

The chain links TRBV14 to TRBJ2-1; D unclear. The CDR3 length is 14 residues. Looked up from germline, CDR1 is SGHDN and CDR2 is FVKESK. Deletions cut 0 bases from V and 10 bases from J, with 13 bases between. The CDR3 bases are TGTGCCAGCAGCCAAGAGGGCTGGCTAGGCGAGCAGTTCTTC. As protein: CASSQEGWLGEQFF.

This clonotype was observed a handful of times. This sequence joins TRBV9 and TRBJ2-1, with D possibly being TRBD2 (5 bases). The ends were cut back, 0 bases at V and 7 bases at J, with 11 bases in the middle. Per the germline V gene, CDR1 is SGDLS and CDR2 is YYNGEE. The CDR3 totals 14 residues. The CDR3 loop reads CASSVGVRGNEQFF. Written as DNA, the CDR3 is TGTGCCAGCAGCGTAGGGGTTCGAGGGAATGAGCAGTTCTTC.

The V and J genes are TRBV20-1 and TRBJ1-5; no clear D gene. Germline CDR1 and CDR2: DFQATT and SNEGSKA (reference sequence). The length of the CDR3 is 14 residues. Trimming cost V 3 bases and J 0 bases, with 9 bases left between them. Written as DNA, the CDR3 is TGCAGTGCTAGCTCGGAACTTAGCAATCAGCCCCAGCATTTT. It translates to CSASSELSNQPQHF.

This chain links TRBV10-3 with TRBJ2-7; 8 positions agree with TRBD2. CDR3 length: 17 amino acids. Germline lookup yields CDR1 ENHRY and CDR2 SYGVKD. V shed 4 bases, J shed 2 bases, and the junction held 13 bases outside the gene matches. CDR3 amino acids: CAISAAPPSGPPYEQYF. In DNA, the CDR3 is TGTGCCATCAGTGCGGCACCGCCTAGCGGGCCCCCCTACGAGCAGTACTTC.

V usage is TRBV21-1 and J usage is TRBJ2-7; the DNA was not used to check the table's D call, TRBD2. TRBV21-1 corresponds to a pseudogene. The CDR3 runs to 16 residues. The CDR3 here is CASSKARLAGVYEQYF. The CDR3 nucleotides are TGTGCCAGCAGCAAAGCGCGCCTAGCGGGAGTTTACGAGCAGTACTTC.

The chain carries TRBV5-1 and TRBJ2-7; 7 nucleotides agree with TRBD2. The V and J ends lost 0 bases and 1 base, in that order; junction bases with no gene match: 4. Germline loops: CDR1 SGHRS, CDR2 YFSETQ. CDR3 size: 15 residues. The CDR3 DNA reads as TGCGCCAGCAGCTTGGGACTAGCTCGGTCCTACGAGCAGTACTTC. The encoded protein is CASSLGLARSYEQYF.

This clonotype has ten or more counts. J is TRBJ2-1 and V is TRBV6-5; 7 bases are shared with TRBD2. Per the germline V gene, CDR1 is MNHEY and CDR2 is SVGAGI. V shed 6 bases, J shed 4 bases, and the junction held 6 bases outside the gene matches. The length of the CDR3 is 14 residues. The CDR3 DNA follows: TGTGCCAGCAGGGGAGGGGTTGTGTACAATGAGCAGTTCTTC. Translated: CASRGGVVYNEQFF.

This chain's CDR3 is CASSAGDRYNEQFF. The CDR3 DNA is TGTGCCAGCAGTGCGGGGGACAGGTACAATGAGCAGTTCTTC. The chain recombines TRBV6-5 with TRBJ2-1; tentative D call: TRBD1 (8 bases). The CDR3 is made up of 14 amino acids. CDR1 is MNHEY, CDR2 SVGAGI, per germline. Trimming stripped 5 bases from V and 4 bases from J, with 12 bases between.

The genes are TRBV4-1 and TRBJ2-3; D gene ambiguous. CDR3 size: 16 residues. Per germline, CDR1 MGHRA and CDR2 YSYEKL. Trimming took off 0 bases at V and 6 bases at J, with 16 bases between the two ends. The CDR3 DNA reads TGCGCCAGCAGCCAAGAAAGAACCTGGTTAATGGATACGCAGTATTTT. Its protein is CASSQERTWLMDTQYF.

This clonotype occurred a few times. The chain employs TRBV5-1 and TRBJ1-2; 7 positions match TRBD1. Trimming cost V 0 bases and J 3 bases; bases outside gene matches: 14. The germline CDR1 and CDR2 sequences are SGHRS and YFSETQ. The CDR3 is 18 amino acids. The CDR3 here is CASSLGPARQGYHYGYTF. The CDR3, as DNA: TGCGCCAGCAGCTTGGGGCCTGCCAGACAGGGATACCACTATGGCTACACCTTC.

This clonotype was found a few times. The V gene is TRBV18, the J gene TRBJ2-1; no definite D call. V was clipped by 3 bases and J by 9 bases, with 15 bases between them. Germline CDR1 and CDR2: KGHSH and LQKENI. The CDR3 runs to 14 residues. CDR3 sequence: CASSPIVSGGEQFF. DNA of the CDR3: TGTGCCAGCTCACCGATAGTCTCAGGTGGTGAGCAGTTCTTC.

Here the CDR3 reads CASSSRTGGENEQFF. CDR3 nucleotides: TGTGCCAGCTCTTCGAGGACAGGGGGCGAGAATGAGCAGTTCTTC. V usage is TRBV18 and J usage is TRBJ2-1; TRBD1 aligns across 11 bases. CDR1 is KGHSH, CDR2 LQKENI, per germline. Trimming took 6 bases from V and 7 from J; bases not matched to a gene: 8. The CDR3 is 15 residues long.

The chain is built from TRBV12-3 or TRBV12-4 and TRBJ2-3, with TRBD2 identical over 7 bases. The CDR3 has 20 residues. V trimming: 6 bases; J trimming: 2 bases; junction bases outside the gene matches: 23. The CDR3 spells CASRRRGGVFHGRVTDTQYF. The DNA for the CDR3 is TGTGCCAGCAGGCGCCGGGGAGGGGTTTTCCATGGACGTGTCACAGATACGCAGTATTTT.

This clonotype was picked up a small number of times. J is TRBJ2-3 and V is TRBV5-1; 7 bases are a match to TRBD1. V lost 4 bases and J lost 4; bases outside the gene matches: 9. In germline, CDR1 is SGHRS, CDR2 YFSETQ. There are 15 residues in the CDR3. CDR3 loop: CASSLRWQGADTQYF. CDR3 DNA: TGCGCCAGCAGCCTCCGGTGGCAGGGGGCAGATACGCAGTATTTT. The full variable domain, its missing parts supplied by reference TRBV5-1 and TRBJ2-3, is KAGVTQTPRYLIKTRGQQVTLSCSPISGHRSVSWYQQTPGQGLQFLFEYFSETQRNKGNFPGRFSGRQFSNSRSEMNVSTLELGDSALYLCASSLRWQGADTQYFGPGTRLTVL.

The chain combines TRBV14 with TRBJ1-1; 9 bases match TRBD1. V lost 6 bases and J lost 1; bases outside the gene matches: 6. The CDR3 loop spans 15 amino acids. Per germline, CDR1 SGHDN and CDR2 FVKESK. The CDR3 loop reads CASRVTGGGNTEAFF. DNA of the CDR3: TGTGCCAGCAGGGTGACAGGGGGTGGGAACACTGAAGCTTTCTTT.

The V call is TRBV20-1, the J call TRBJ1-2, with a weak D call TRBD1 (5 bases). The CDR3 sequence is 12 residues long. V dropped 6 bases and J dropped 4 bases, with 12 bases sitting between them. Germline V gene sequence: CDR1 DFQATT, CDR2 SNEGSKA (reference sequence). This chain's CDR3 is CSATDRSYGYTF. CDR3 bases: TGCAGTGCAACAGACAGATCCTATGGCTACACCTTC.

This clonotype showed up just a few times. The J gene is TRBJ2-7, the V gene TRBV20-1, with 13 bases lining up with TRBD2. The CDR3 has 15 amino acids. The J segment lost 4 bases and the V segment lost 3 bases, leaving 6 bases of the junction unmatched. CDR1 and CDR2 from the germline V gene are DFQATT and SNEGSKA (reference sequence). CDR3 loop: CSASPGTSGAYEQYF. In DNA, the CDR3 is TGCAGTGCTAGCCCCGGGACTAGCGGGGCATACGAGCAGTACTTC.

The genes are TRBV5-1 and TRBJ2-2; the D gene is possibly TRBD1 (6 bases). The ends were cut back, 5 bases at V and 5 bases at J, with 10 bases in the middle. The CDR3 contains 13 residues. Germline V CDR1 and CDR2: SGHRS, YFSETQ. The CDR3 DNA reads TGCGCCAGCAGATACGGACAGACCGGGGAGCTGTTTTTT. It codes for CASRYGQTGELFF.

A remark on this clonotype: The CDR3 does not close with the conserved phenylalanine or tryptophan, likely indicating a read error. No DNA is shown, since the ends of the CDR3 on it are uncertain; the CDR3 is the one TCRdb lists. The genes are TRBV21-1 and TRBJ2-1; TRBD2 is the table's D call and was not checked against the DNA. TRBV21-1 is tagged as a pseudogene. The CDR3 has 13 residues if both end residues are counted. CDR3 loop: CASSGPGSSGPKD.

This chain links TRBV7-9 with TRBJ2-2; 10 positions match TRBD2. This CDR3 is 17 amino acids long. CDR1 SEHNR and CDR2 FQNEAQ come from the germline V gene (reference sequence). The V segment lost 1 base and the J segment 2 bases; nucleotides outside the gene matches: 4. The CDR3 nucleotides are TGTGCCAGCAGCTTAGTCCCTAGCGGGGGAAACACCGGGGAGCTGTTTTTT. This gives the protein CASSLVPSGGNTGELFF. Full variable domain (rest looked up from reference TRBV7-9 and TRBJ2-2): DTGVSQNPRHKITKRGQNVTFRCDPISEHNRLYWYRQTLGQGPEFLTYFQNEAQLEKSRLLSDRFSAERPKGSFSTLEIQRTEQGDSAMYLCASSLVPSGGNTGELFFGEGSRLTVL.

This clonotype appeared many times. This sequence joins TRBV29-1 and TRBJ2-1; D uncertain. The CDR3 loop spans 14 amino acids. The germline V and J ends were trimmed by 2 bases and 5 bases, with 13 bases remaining between them. Germline V lookup: CDR1 SQVTM, CDR2 ANQGSEA. In DNA, the CDR3 is TGCAGCGTTGAAATCAGGTCTGCGGACAATGAGCAGTTCTTC. Encoded protein: CSVEIRSADNEQFF.

This rearrangement joins TRBV7-2 to TRBJ2-5, with D possibly matching TRBD1 (5 bases). The germline CDR1 and CDR2 sequences are SGHTA and FQGNSA. V was pared by 2 bases and J by 4 bases, with 11 bases between. This CDR3 is 14 amino acids long. The CDR3 spells CASSLFGAPETQYF. CDR3 coding DNA: TGTGCCAGCAGCTTATTTGGGGCACCAGAGACCCAGTACTTC.

This sequence joins TRBV30 and TRBJ2-1; D gene ambiguous. Looked up from germline, CDR1 is GTSNPN and CDR2 is SVGIG (reference sequence). This CDR3 comprises 12 residues. V lost 0 bases to trimming and J lost 6 bases, with 6 bases between them. The CDR3 bases are TGTGCCTGGAGTGTGGGTGCCAATGAGCAGTTCTTC. It is translated as CAWSVGANEQFF.

This clonotype was detected many times. The rearrangement uses TRBV24-1 and TRBJ2-3; no reliable D call. CDR3 length equals 11 residues. Per germline, CDR1 KGHDR and CDR2 SFDVKD. Trimming took 4 bases from V and 6 from J, leaving 4 bases between them. The DNA of the CDR3 is TGTGCCACCAGTGAGGCGGATACGCAGTATTTT. This encodes CATSEADTQYF.

In this sample, this clonotype turned up a few times. The chain uses TRBV12-3 or TRBV12-4 and TRBJ2-7, with 12 bases lining up with TRBD2. V lost 6 bases, J lost 3 bases, and 6 bases stayed unmatched. CDR3 length: 15 residues. The CDR3 is CASSYRTSGIYEQYF. DNA for the CDR3: TGTGCCAGCAGCTATAGGACTAGCGGGATCTACGAGCAGTACTTC.

This clonotype was recorded a few times. CDR3 sequence: CASSLRWASGTQETQYF. CDR3 nucleotides: TGTGCCAGCAGCCTAAGATGGGCTAGCGGGACCCAAGAGACCCAGTACTTC. V usage is TRBV14 and J usage is TRBJ2-5; TRBD2 aligns across 9 bases. V lost 4 bases and J lost 1; bases outside the gene matches: 10. The CDR3 extends over 17 amino acids. The germline V gene encodes CDR1 SGHDN and CDR2 FVKESK.